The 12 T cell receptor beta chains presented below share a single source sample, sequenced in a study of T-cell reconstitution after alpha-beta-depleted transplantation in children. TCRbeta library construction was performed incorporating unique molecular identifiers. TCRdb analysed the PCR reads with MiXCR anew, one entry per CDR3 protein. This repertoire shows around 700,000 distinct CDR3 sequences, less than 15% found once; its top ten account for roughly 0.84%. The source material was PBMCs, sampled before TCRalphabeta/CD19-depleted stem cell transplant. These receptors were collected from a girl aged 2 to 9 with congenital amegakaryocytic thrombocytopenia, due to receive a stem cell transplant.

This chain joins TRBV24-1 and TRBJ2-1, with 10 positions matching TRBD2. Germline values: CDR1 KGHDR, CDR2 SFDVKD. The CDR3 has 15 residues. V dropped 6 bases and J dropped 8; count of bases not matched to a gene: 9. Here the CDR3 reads CATSLSSGSSYEQFF. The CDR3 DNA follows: TGTGCCACCAGTCTATCTAGCGGGAGTTCCTATGAGCAGTTCTTC.

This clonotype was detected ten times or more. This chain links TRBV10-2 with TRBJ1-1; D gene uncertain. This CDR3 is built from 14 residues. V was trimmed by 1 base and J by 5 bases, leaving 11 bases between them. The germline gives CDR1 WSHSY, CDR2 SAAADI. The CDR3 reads CASSEYRGGTEAFF. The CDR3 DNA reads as TGCGCCAGCAGTGAGTACCGGGGAGGGACTGAAGCTTTCTTT.

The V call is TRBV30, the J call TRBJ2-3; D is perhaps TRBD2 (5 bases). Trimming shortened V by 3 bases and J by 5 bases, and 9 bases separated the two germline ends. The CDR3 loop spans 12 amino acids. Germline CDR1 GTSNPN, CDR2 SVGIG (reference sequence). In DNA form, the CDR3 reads TGTGCCTGGAGGCGAGGGTTAGATACGCAGTATTTT. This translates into CAWRRGLDTQYF. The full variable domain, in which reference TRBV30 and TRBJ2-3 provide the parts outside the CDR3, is SQTIHQWPATLVQPVGSPLSLECTVEGTSNPNLYWYRQAAGRGLQLLFYSVGIGQISSEVPQNLSASRPQDRQFILSSKKLLLSDSGFYLCAWRRGLDTQYFGPGTRLTVL.

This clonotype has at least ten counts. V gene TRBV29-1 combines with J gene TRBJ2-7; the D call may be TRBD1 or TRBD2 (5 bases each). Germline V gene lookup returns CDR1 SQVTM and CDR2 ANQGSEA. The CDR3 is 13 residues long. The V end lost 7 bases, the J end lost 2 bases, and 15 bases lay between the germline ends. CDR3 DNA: TGCAGCGCCACGGGACCTAGGACCTACGAGCAGTACTTC. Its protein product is CSATGPRTYEQYF.

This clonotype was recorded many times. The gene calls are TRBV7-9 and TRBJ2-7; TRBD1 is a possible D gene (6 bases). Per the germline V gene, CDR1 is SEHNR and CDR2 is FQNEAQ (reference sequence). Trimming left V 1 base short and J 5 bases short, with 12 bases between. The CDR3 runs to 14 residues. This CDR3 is CASSLGQVEDEQYF. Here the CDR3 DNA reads TGTGCCAGCAGCTTAGGACAGGTAGAGGACGAGCAGTACTTC.

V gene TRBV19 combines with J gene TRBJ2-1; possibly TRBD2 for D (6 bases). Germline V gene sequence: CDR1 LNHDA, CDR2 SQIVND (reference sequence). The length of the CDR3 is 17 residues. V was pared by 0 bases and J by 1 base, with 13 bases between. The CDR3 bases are TGTGCCAGTAGTATAGATGGTCCGGGAGCGTCCTACAATGAGCAGTTCTTC. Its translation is CASSIDGPGASYNEQFF.

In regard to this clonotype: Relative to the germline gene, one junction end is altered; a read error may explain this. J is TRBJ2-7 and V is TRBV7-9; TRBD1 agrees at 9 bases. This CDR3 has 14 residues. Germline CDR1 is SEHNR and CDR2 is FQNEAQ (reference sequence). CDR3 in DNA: TGTGGCAGCAGCCTGACAGGGGGAAGCTACGAGCAGTACTTC. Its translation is CGSSLTGGSYEQYF.

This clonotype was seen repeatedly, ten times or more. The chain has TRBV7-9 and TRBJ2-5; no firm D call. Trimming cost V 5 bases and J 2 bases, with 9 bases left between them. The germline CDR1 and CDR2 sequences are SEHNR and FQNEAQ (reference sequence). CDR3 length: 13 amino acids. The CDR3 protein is CASSVQVQETQYF. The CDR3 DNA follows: TGTGCCAGCAGCGTCCAAGTTCAAGAGACCCAGTACTTC.

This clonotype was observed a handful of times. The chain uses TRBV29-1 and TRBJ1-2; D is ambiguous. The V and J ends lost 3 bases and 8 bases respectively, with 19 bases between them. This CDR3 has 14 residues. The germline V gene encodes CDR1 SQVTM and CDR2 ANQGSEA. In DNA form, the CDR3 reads TGCAGCGTTGATCCGTCCCCCCTACTACGCGGCTACACCTTC. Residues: CSVDPSPLLRGYTF.

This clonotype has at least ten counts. In nucleotides, the CDR3 is TGCAGCGTTGCACCAGGGGAAGAACAGTTCTTC. Translation gives CSVAPGEEQFF. The chain recombines TRBV29-1 with TRBJ2-1; perhaps TRBD1 as D (6 bases). Germline CDR1 and CDR2: SQVTM and ANQGSEA. V shed 4 bases and J shed 13 bases, with 14 bases lying between them. The CDR3 extends over 11 amino acids.

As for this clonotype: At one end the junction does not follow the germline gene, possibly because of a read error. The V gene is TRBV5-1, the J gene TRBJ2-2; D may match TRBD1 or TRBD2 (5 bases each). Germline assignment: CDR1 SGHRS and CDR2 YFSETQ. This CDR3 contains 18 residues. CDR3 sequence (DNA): TGCGCCAGCAGATTGGCTCGGGGCCGGATTCTTTCCACCGGGGAGCTGTTTTTT. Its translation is CASRLARGRILSTGELFF.

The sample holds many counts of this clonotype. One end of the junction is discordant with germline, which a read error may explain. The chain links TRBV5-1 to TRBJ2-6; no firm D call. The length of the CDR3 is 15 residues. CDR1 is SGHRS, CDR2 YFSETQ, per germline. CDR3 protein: CASSLGNSGANVLTF. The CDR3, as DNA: TGTGCCAGCAGTTTAGGCAACTCTGGGGCCAACGTCCTGACTTTC.